Shown below are 18 T cell receptor beta chains from a single sample sequenced in a study of blood T cell repertoires in COVID-19. Profiling relied on immunoSEQ multiplex PCR, and the TCRdb table lists in-frame clones only, not all of them. The repertoire holds fewer than 200,000 clones, with around 83% as singletons. The sample taken for sequencing was peripheral blood. These receptors all come from a woman in her 70s with COVID-19, enrolled during active disease.

This chain joins TRBV6-5 and TRBJ2-7; 8 bases fit TRBD1. The CDR3 spans 15 residues. CDR1 and CDR2 from the germline V gene are MNHEY and SVGAGI. The trim removed 11 bases at V and 9 bases at J, leaving 21 bases unmatched. CDR3 DNA sequence: TGTGCCTCCCGGGGAAAGGACAGGGATACGAGGGGGCAGTACTTC. This encodes CASRGKDRDTRGQYF.

This clone was detected a few times. This chain connects TRBV7-2 to TRBJ1-1; 7 positions agree with TRBD1. The CDR3 is 15 amino acids. Germline-derived CDR1 and CDR2 are SGHTA and FQGNSA. V shed 2 bases, J shed 3 bases, and the junction held 6 bases outside the gene matches. CDR3 coding DNA: TGTGCCAGCAGCTTAATCGCCAGGGGGGACACTGAAGCTTTCTTT. Protein product: CASSLIARGDTEAFF.

The V and J genes are TRBV7-3 and TRBJ2-2; no clear D. Between the trimmed V and J ends, which lost 5 bases and 0 bases, there was a span of 7 bases. This CDR3 spans 14 amino acids. Germline CDR1 SGHTA, CDR2 FQGTGA. The CDR3: CASSQTTNTGELFF. The CDR3 DNA follows: TGTGCCAGCAGCCAAACTACGAACACCGGGGAGCTGTTTTTT.

The chain recombines TRBV2 with TRBJ1-1; D remains unclear. V lost 3 bases to trimming and J lost 1 base, with 9 bases between them. The V gene's germline CDR1 is SNHLY and CDR2 FYNNEI. This CDR3 contains 14 residues. CDR3 amino acids: CASSDRHRNTEAFF. The CDR3, as DNA: TGTGCCAGCAGTGACCGACACCGGAACACTGAAGCTTTCTTT.

This clone has just a few counts. The chain joins TRBV27 to TRBJ2-1; 10 bases line up with TRBD1. Germline CDR1 and CDR2: MNHEY and SMNVEV (reference sequence). This CDR3 comprises 15 residues. V gave up 8 bases and J gave up 9 bases; unmatched junction bases: 13. CDR3 DNA: TGTGCCAGCTGCCCCGGGACAGGGGCTTTCGGTGAGCAGTTCTTC. It yields the protein CASCPGTGAFGEQFF.

The chain carries TRBV5-4 and TRBJ2-7; D may be TRBD2 (7 bases). Trimming left V 3 bases short and J 3 bases short, with 16 bases between. CDR3 length: 15 amino acids. CDR1 is SGHNT, CDR2 YYREEE, per germline (reference sequence). The CDR3 coding sequence is TGTGCCAGCAGCTCACAAGGGGGGGCTTACTACGAGCAGTACTTC. Protein: CASSSQGGAYYEQYF.

V gene TRBV14 combines with J gene TRBJ2-1, with 8 bases aligning to TRBD2. Trimming took 0 bases from V and 8 from J; bases not matched to a gene: 6. Germline CDR1 SGHDN, CDR2 FVKESK. The length of the CDR3 is 15 residues. The CDR3 DNA is TGTGCCAGCAGCCAAGAATTAGCGGGAATGTATGAGCAGTTCTTC. This encodes CASSQELAGMYEQFF.

The chain recombines TRBV7-8 with TRBJ2-3; D unresolved. CDR1 and CDR2 from the germline V gene are SGHVS and FQNEAQ. This CDR3 spans 12 amino acids. Trimming cost V 4 bases and J 3 bases, with 5 bases left between them. CDR3 protein: CASSSVTDTQYF. In nucleotides, the CDR3 is TGTGCCAGCAGCTCAGTAACAGATACGCAGTATTTT.

V gene TRBV7-2 combines with J gene TRBJ2-3; D uncertain. CDR1 and CDR2 (germline): SGHTA, FQGNSA. CDR3 length: 12 amino acids. V was clipped by 5 bases and J by 2 bases, with 5 bases between them. CDR3: CASSQFTDTQYF. The CDR3, as DNA: TGTGCCAGCAGCCAGTTCACAGATACGCAGTATTTT.

The V and J genes are TRBV5-4 and TRBJ2-5; 7 nucleotides match TRBD2. The CDR3 loop spans 16 amino acids. Trimming at V came to 0 bases and at J to 2 bases, leaving 7 bases not matched to a gene. Germline loops: CDR1 SGHNT, CDR2 YYREEE (reference sequence). The CDR3 region is CASSLAVRAGQETQYF. The CDR3 DNA sequence: TGTGCCAGCAGCTTGGCTGTTAGAGCGGGACAAGAGACCCAGTACTTC.

The rearrangement uses TRBV7-2 and TRBJ2-7; no firm D call. The V and J ends lost 5 bases and 3 bases respectively, with 17 bases between them. The CDR3 has 15 amino acids. CDR1 and CDR2 (germline): SGHTA, FQGNSA. This chain's CDR3 is CASSLSSGDGYEQYF. CDR3 DNA: TGTGCCAGCAGCCTAAGCTCAGGTGATGGCTACGAGCAGTACTTC.

A few counts support this clone. The V call is TRBV7-9, the J call TRBJ2-7; D might be TRBD1 (6 bases). The CDR3 has 13 residues. Trimming left V 5 bases short and J 2 bases short, with 10 bases between. Germline V gene sequence: CDR1 SEHNR, CDR2 FQNEAQ (reference sequence). The CDR3 is CASSSWGPYEQYF. CDR3 nucleotide sequence: TGTGCCAGCAGCAGTTGGGGGCCCTACGAGCAGTACTTC.

The chain links TRBV28 to TRBJ1-1, with no clear D. CDR3 size: 13 residues. Germline V lookup: CDR1 MDHEN, CDR2 SYDVKM. V dropped 1 base and J dropped 6 bases, with 9 bases sitting between them. CDR3 loop: CASSLFSRAEAFF. In DNA, the CDR3 is TGTGCCAGCAGTTTATTTTCTCGGGCTGAAGCTTTCTTT.

V and J are TRBV28 and TRBJ2-3; tentatively, D is TRBD2 (6 bases). Germline V gives CDR1 MDHEN, CDR2 SYDVKM. V shed 5 bases and J shed 2 bases, with 8 bases lying between them. This CDR3 has 13 residues. The DNA of the CDR3 is TGTGCCAGCAGTGCGGACTACACAGATACGCAGTATTTT. This gives the protein CASSADYTDTQYF.

This chain links TRBV24-1 with TRBJ2-1; TRBD2 matches at 14 bases. The CDR3 is made up of 17 amino acids. CDR1 and CDR2 (germline): KGHDR, SFDVKD. Trimming removed 4 bases from V and 7 bases from J; junction bases left unmatched: 8. The CDR3 sequence: CATSDTTSGRARNEQFF. CDR3 DNA: TGTGCCACCAGTGACACGACTAGCGGGAGGGCCCGAAATGAGCAGTTCTTC.

A remark on this clone: The same CDR3 is also encoded by other DNA sequences in this sample. The genes are TRBV28 and TRBJ2-1; 9 bases match TRBD1. With 6 bases clipped from V and 4 bases from J, the junction kept 7 bases outside the gene matches. The CDR3 sequence is 15 residues long. Germline assignment: CDR1 MDHEN and CDR2 SYDVKM. The chain's CDR3 is CASSKAGTGYNEQFF. The DNA for the CDR3 is TGTGCCAGCAGCAAAGCCGGGACAGGGTACAATGAGCAGTTCTTC.

This clone was seen once. This chain uses TRBV30 with TRBJ2-3; D unclear. V was cut by 5 bases and J by 2 bases, with 8 bases left in between. This CDR3 has 12 amino acids. Germline CDR1 reads GTSNPN; CDR2 reads SVGIG (reference sequence). The CDR3 region has the DNA TGTGCCTGGGACCTGGCCACAGATACGCAGTATTTT. Translated, it gives CAWDLATDTQYF. The entire variable domain, with the rest obtained from reference TRBV30 and TRBJ2-3, is as follows: SQTIHQWPATLVQPVGSPLSLECTVEGTSNPNLYWYRQAAGRGLQLLFYSVGIGQISSEVPQNLSASRPQDRQFILSSKKLLLSDSGFYLCAWDLATDTQYFGPGTRLTVL.

V is TRBV5-1 and J is TRBJ2-3; TRBD1 agrees at 7 bases. The CDR3 consists of 15 residues. Trimming removed 0 bases from V and 2 bases from J; junction bases left unmatched: 3. Germline loops: CDR1 SGHRS, CDR2 YFSETQ. CDR3 in DNA: TGCGCCAGCAGCTTGGTGGGGACAGACACAGATACGCAGTATTTT. Its protein product is CASSLVGTDTDTQYF.